A single sample gave rise to the 9 T cell receptor beta chains below, sequenced in a study of type 1 and type 2 diabetes patients. Amplification started from genomic DNA. A primer set of 30 forward and 13 reverse primers amplified the CDR3. TCRdb re-derived calls from the multiplex PCR reads in MiXCR, one entry per CDR3 protein. There are approximately 260,000 distinct CDR3 sequences in the sample; 47% occur only once, and roughly an eighth lies in the top ten. The specimen was peripheral blood mononuclear cells (PBMCs). Every receptor here comes from a man younger than 35 with type 2 diabetes.

The chain recombines TRBV10-2 with TRBJ2-7; D is possibly TRBD2 (5 bases). Germline CDR1 WSHSY, CDR2 SAAADI. With 5 bases removed from V and 4 bases from J, the gap between germline ends came to 15 bases. The CDR3 contains 14 residues. The CDR3 sequence: CASSTGAGLYEQYF. The CDR3 DNA is TGCGCCAGCAGTACCGGCGCGGGCCTGTACGAGCAGTACTTC.

This clonotype came up a few times. This chain links TRBV2 with TRBJ1-5; the match to TRBD1 covers 7 bases. Germline loops: CDR1 SNHLY, CDR2 FYNNEI. CDR3 length: 14 residues. The ends lost 7 bases at V and 6 bases at J; junction bases unmatched: 9. CDR3 sequence: CASNTGDIGQPQHF. The CDR3 nucleotides read TGTGCCAGCAACACAGGGGATATAGGTCAGCCCCAGCATTTT.

The chain couples TRBV29-1 to TRBJ2-7, with no clear D. The CDR3 loop spans 12 amino acids. The germline V and J ends were trimmed by 1 base and 2 bases, with 6 bases remaining between them. Germline V CDR1 and CDR2: SQVTM, ANQGSEA. CDR3 sequence reads: CSVEAKAYEQYF. CDR3 DNA: TGCAGCGTTGAAGCTAAGGCCTACGAGCAGTACTTC.

The chain couples TRBV20-1 to TRBJ1-2; D unclear. Germline assignment: CDR1 DFQATT and CDR2 SNEGSKA (reference sequence). This CDR3 has 10 amino acids. The ends were cut back, 2 bases at V and 7 bases at J, with 5 bases in the middle. The CDR3 sequence: CSARSSGYTF. CDR3 DNA sequence: TGCAGTGCTAGATCCAGTGGCTACACCTTC.

This clonotype came up a few times. The chain is built from TRBV19 and TRBJ1-2; TRBD1 matches 11 bases. Germline trimming cut 6 bases from V and 8 bases from J; bases unmatched to any gene: 17. CDR1 and CDR2 (germline): LNHDA, SQIVND (reference sequence). The CDR3 totals 17 residues. The CDR3 protein is CASRETDRGRILIGYTF. The DNA for the CDR3 is TGTGCCAGTAGGGAGACGGACAGGGGGCGAATACTTATCGGCTACACCTTC.

The rearrangement links TRBV7-9 to TRBJ1-1; 8 bases agree with TRBD1. The ends lost 4 bases at V and 8 bases at J; junction bases unmatched: 6. The CDR3 is 13 residues long. CDR1 SEHNR and CDR2 FQNEAQ come from the germline V gene (reference sequence). The DNA for the CDR3 is TGTGCCAGCAGCTATCCAGGGGGCCCGGAAGCTTTCTTT. Its translation is CASSYPGGPEAFF.

This clonotype was seen ten or more times. The chain combines TRBV25-1 with TRBJ1-1; no definite D call. V lost 4 bases, J lost 1 base, and 10 bases lay in between. This CDR3 is built from 14 residues. CDR1 is MGHDK, CDR2 SYGVNS, per germline. The CDR3 region has the DNA TGTGCCAGCAGTGCCCTAAGAGGGAACACTGAAGCTTTCTTT. Translated: CASSALRGNTEAFF. The variable domain in full, completed from reference TRBV25-1 and TRBJ1-1, reads EADIYQTPRYLVIGTGKKITLECSQTMGHDKMYWYQQDPGMELHLIHYSYGVNSTEKGDLSSESTVSRIRTEHFPLTLESARPSHTSQYLCASSALRGNTEAFFGQGTRLTVV.

This clonotype was picked up many times. The chain carries TRBV4-1 and TRBJ1-1; D gene ambiguous. The CDR3 covers 12 residues. Trimming cost V 3 bases and J 3 bases, with 5 bases left between them. From germline, CDR1 is MGHRA and CDR2 YSYEKL. CDR3: CASSHEYTEAFF. The CDR3 DNA sequence: TGCGCCAGCAGCCATGAATACACTGAAGCTTTCTTT.

This chain joins TRBV6-6 and TRBJ2-7; D is possibly TRBD2 (5 bases). With 0 bases removed from V and 6 bases from J, the gap between germline ends came to 12 bases. The CDR3 runs to 14 residues. Germline CDR1 reads MNHNY; CDR2 reads SVGAGI (reference sequence). For the CDR3, the DNA is TGTGCCAGCAGTTACTCGAATGTGGGGAGCGAGCAGTACTTC. This codes for CASSYSNVGSEQYF.